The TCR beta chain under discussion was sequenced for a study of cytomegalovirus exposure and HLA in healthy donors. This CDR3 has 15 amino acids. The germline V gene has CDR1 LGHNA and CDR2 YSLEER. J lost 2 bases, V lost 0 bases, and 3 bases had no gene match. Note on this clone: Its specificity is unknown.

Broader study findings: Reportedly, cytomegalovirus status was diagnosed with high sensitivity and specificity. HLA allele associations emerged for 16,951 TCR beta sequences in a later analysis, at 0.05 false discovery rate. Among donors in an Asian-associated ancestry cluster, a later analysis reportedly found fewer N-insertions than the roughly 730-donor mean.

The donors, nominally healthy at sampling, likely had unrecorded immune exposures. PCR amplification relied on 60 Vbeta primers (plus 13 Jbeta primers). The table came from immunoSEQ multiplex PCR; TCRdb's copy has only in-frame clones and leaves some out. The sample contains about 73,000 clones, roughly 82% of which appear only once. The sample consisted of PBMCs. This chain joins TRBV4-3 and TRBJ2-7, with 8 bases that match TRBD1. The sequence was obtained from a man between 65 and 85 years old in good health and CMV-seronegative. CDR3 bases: TGCGCCAGCAGCCAAGATAGGACAGGGACCTACGAGCAGTACTTC. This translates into CASSQDRTGTYEQYF.